Listed here are 8 T cell receptor beta chains from one sample, sequenced in a study of T cell responses to AZD1222 COVID-19 vaccine. Method: immunoSEQ multiplex PCR; TCRdb's copy keeps in-frame clones and lacks some. The table records approximately 84,000 clones, roughly nine tenths of them present only once. The sequencing used peripheral blood, collected on day 0 of AZD1222 vaccination. The receptors were gathered from an adult in good health.

This rearrangement joins TRBV30 to TRBJ2-7, with D unresolved. Germline-derived CDR1 and CDR2 are GTSNPN and SVGIG (reference sequence). V was cut by 7 bases and J by 2 bases, with 21 bases left in between. This CDR3 is built from 15 residues. The CDR3, as DNA: TGTGCCTCGTCCCTAGGGCGAACCAGAACCTACGAGCAGTACTTC. Translation: CASSLGRTRTYEQYF. Together with reference TRBV30 and TRBJ2-7, the CDR3 gives the full variable domain: SQTIHQWPATLVQPVGSPLSLECTVEGTSNPNLYWYRQAAGRGLQLLFYSVGIGQISSEVPQNLSASRPQDRQFILSSKKLLLSDSGFYLCASSLGRTRTYEQYFGPGTRLTVT.

The rearrangement uses TRBV6-5 and TRBJ1-6, with 9 bases that match TRBD1. Germline V gene sequence: CDR1 MNHEY, CDR2 SVGAGI. Trimming at V came to 1 base and at J to 7 bases, leaving 2 bases not matched to a gene. This CDR3 has 15 amino acids. The DNA for the CDR3 is TGTGCCAGCAGTTACTGGGGGACAGGGAATTCACCCCTCCACTTT. Residues: CASSYWGTGNSPLHF.

V is TRBV6-5 and J is TRBJ2-1; the D gene is possibly TRBD2 (6 bases). Between the trimmed V and J ends, which lost 0 bases and 3 bases, there was a span of 12 bases. The CDR3 sequence is 16 residues long. Germline V CDR1 and CDR2: MNHEY, SVGAGI. For the CDR3, the DNA is TGTGCCAGCAGTTACTCGGCTAGCGAACACTACAATGAGCAGTTCTTC. This codes for CASSYSASEHYNEQFF.

In this sample, this clone turned up once. The V call is TRBV19, the J call TRBJ1-5, with no clear D. Germline values: CDR1 LNHDA, CDR2 SQIVND (reference sequence). Trimming cost V 7 bases and J 4 bases, with 17 bases left between them. The CDR3 contains 15 residues. For the CDR3, the DNA is TGTGCCAGTATCGAGGCCGGTCGGGGAAATCAGCCCCAGCATTTT. This sequence encodes CASIEAGRGNQPQHF.

J is TRBJ1-3 and V is TRBV27; a weak D match, TRBD1 (5 bases). V lost 0 bases and J lost 4, with 22 bases in between. CDR3 length: 19 amino acids. From germline, CDR1 is MNHEY and CDR2 SMNVEV (reference sequence). CDR3 protein: CASSLSPWTPGREGNTIYF. CDR3 DNA: TGTGCCAGCAGTTTATCGCCATGGACACCAGGCCGTGAGGGAAACACCATATATTTT.

The gene calls are TRBV11-2 and TRBJ1-5, with D unclear. V gave up 4 bases and J gave up 2 bases, with 12 bases separating them. CDR3 length: 15 residues. Germline-derived CDR1 and CDR2 are SGHAT and FQNNGV. The CDR3 region is CASSSTFRGNQPQHF. The CDR3 bases are TGTGCCAGCAGCTCCACCTTTAGGGGCAATCAGCCCCAGCATTTT.

This clone showed up just once. The V call is TRBV5-1, the J call TRBJ1-2, with TRBD1 matching over 7 bases. The CDR3 has 15 residues. The germline CDR1 and CDR2 sequences are SGHRS and YFSETQ. V dropped 0 bases and J dropped 7; count of bases not matched to a gene: 9. The DNA of the CDR3 is TGCGCCAGCAGCTTGGGGGACACAGGGGAATCTGGCTACACCTTC. This codes for CASSLGDTGESGYTF. The full variable domain, in which reference TRBV5-1 and TRBJ1-2 provide the parts outside the CDR3, is KAGVTQTPRYLIKTRGQQVTLSCSPISGHRSVSWYQQTPGQGLQFLFEYFSETQRNKGNFPGRFSGRQFSNSRSEMNVSTLELGDSALYLCASSLGDTGESGYTFGSGTRLTVV.

A few counts support this clone. The chain combines TRBV18 with TRBJ1-1, with 11 bases matching TRBD1. With 2 bases clipped from V and 5 bases from J, the junction kept 7 bases outside the gene matches. The CDR3 totals 16 residues. Germline CDR1 KGHSH, CDR2 LQKENI. The CDR3: CASSPRTGGEGTEAFF. The CDR3 bases are TGTGCCAGCTCACCAAGGACAGGGGGCGAAGGGACTGAAGCTTTCTTT.